Below are 26 T cell receptor beta chains sequenced from a single sample in a study of beta chain features in type 1 diabetes. Expressed TCRB transcripts were sequenced because the entire RNA isolate underwent reverse transcription. Measured with immunoSEQ multiplex PCR; TCRdb has only the in-frame clones, and not every one. This table has approximately 170,000 clones, 7.5% to 9.5% appearing once. The sample consisted of central memory CD4+ T cells from blood. The source of these receptors is a young woman in good health.

This clone was seen a handful of times. The chain links TRBV7-2 to TRBJ1-5, with D perhaps matching TRBD1 (6 bases). Germline V lookup: CDR1 SGHTA, CDR2 FQGNSA. CDR3 length: 14 amino acids. V lost 5 bases and J 4 bases, leaving 12 bases between the germline ends. The CDR3 reads CASSLAQGNQPQHF. CDR3 nucleotides: TGTGCCAGCAGCCTCGCACAGGGTAATCAGCCCCAGCATTTT.

This clone has only a few counts. The chain has TRBV18 and TRBJ2-7, with D perhaps TRBD2 (6 bases). The germline V and J ends were trimmed by 5 bases and 3 bases, with 11 bases remaining between them. In germline, CDR1 is KGHSH, CDR2 LQKENI. The CDR3 length is 13 residues. CDR3 sequence (DNA): TGTGCCAGCTCAGGGACTGAGAACTACGAGCAGTACTTC. Protein sequence: CASSGTENYEQYF.

The chain has TRBV29-1 and TRBJ2-5, with 8 bases identical to TRBD1. The CDR3 covers 16 residues. Germline V gene lookup returns CDR1 SQVTM and CDR2 ANQGSEA. The V gene end was trimmed by 1 base and the J gene end by 2 bases; junction bases not matched to a gene: 9. CDR3 protein: CSVEGGQGAYQETQYF. The CDR3 coding sequence is TGCAGCGTTGAAGGGGGGCAGGGGGCTTATCAAGAGACCCAGTACTTC.

This clone appeared a few times. The J gene is TRBJ2-1, the V gene TRBV2; no reliable D call. CDR1 is SNHLY and CDR2 is FYNNEI in the germline V gene. The germline V and J ends were trimmed by 7 bases and 5 bases, with 12 bases remaining between them. The CDR3 consists of 13 residues. CDR3 residues: CASTVESNNEQFF. In DNA form, the CDR3 reads TGTGCCAGCACGGTGGAGTCAAACAATGAGCAGTTCTTC.

This clone was recorded a few times. The chain recombines TRBV27 with TRBJ1-1; D gene uncertain. V lost 6 bases and J lost 4, with 21 bases in between. Germline CDR1 and CDR2: MNHEY and SMNVEV (reference sequence). The CDR3 has 16 residues. The CDR3 region has the DNA TGTGCCAGCAGGCTGGGAGGGCAAAGTTTGCCCACTGAAGCTTTCTTT. Its translation: CASRLGGQSLPTEAFF.

This clone was counted between two and nine times. The V call is TRBV6-1, the J call TRBJ2-5, with 13 nucleotides matching TRBD2. This CDR3 comprises 15 residues. Trimming removed 4 bases from V and 4 bases from J; junction bases left unmatched: 3. Germline V gives CDR1 MNHNS, CDR2 SASEGT. The CDR3 DNA is TGTGCCAGCAGTGTCGGACTAGCGGGGGTAGAGACCCAGTACTTC. Protein: CASSVGLAGVETQYF.

V gene TRBV18 combines with J gene TRBJ1-3, with a weak D call TRBD1 (5 bases). CDR1 is KGHSH, CDR2 LQKENI, per germline. The ends were cut back, 6 bases at V and 2 bases at J, with 8 bases in the middle. The CDR3 runs 13 residues. The CDR3 loop reads CASSQGTGNTIYF. Here the CDR3 DNA reads TGTGCCAGCTCCCAGGGAACTGGAAACACCATATATTTT.

The rearrangement joins TRBV29-1 to TRBJ2-2, with D uncertain. The V gene lost 1 base and the J gene lost 0 bases, with 6 bases spanning the gap. Germline CDR1 reads SQVTM; CDR2 reads ANQGSEA. The length of the CDR3 is 14 residues. Written as DNA, the CDR3 is TGCAGCGTTGAAGGTCCAGCGAACACCGGGGAGCTGTTTTTT. This encodes CSVEGPANTGELFF.

The gene calls are TRBV5-1 and TRBJ2-7, with 7 bases matching TRBD2. Germline lookup yields CDR1 SGHRS and CDR2 YFSETQ. The trim removed 4 bases at V and 3 bases at J, leaving 4 bases unmatched. The CDR3 runs to 13 residues. CDR3 nucleotides: TGCGCCAGCAGCACCCGGGGGGACTACGAGCAGTACTTC. Translating it yields CASSTRGDYEQYF.

This clone showed up just a few times. V gene TRBV4-1 combines with J gene TRBJ1-3; TRBD1 agrees at 9 bases. Trimming cost V 0 bases and J 1 base; bases outside gene matches: 4. This CDR3 spans 17 amino acids. Germline loops: CDR1 MGHRA, CDR2 YSYEKL. CDR3 bases: TGCGCCAGCAGCCAAGATACAGGGGGCTTGTCTGGAAACACCATATATTTT. Translating it yields CASSQDTGGLSGNTIYF.

The CDR3, as DNA: TGTGCCAGCAGTAGGTCTTTAGCGGAATCCTACGAGCAGTACTTC. Its protein product is CASSRSLAESYEQYF. This sequence joins TRBV6-5 and TRBJ2-7; a possible D gene is TRBD2 (6 bases). Germline-derived CDR1 and CDR2 are MNHEY and SVGAGI. The V gene lost 5 bases and the J gene lost 1 base, with 15 bases spanning the gap. The CDR3 has 15 amino acids.

This clone was observed a handful of times. The chain links TRBV5-6 to TRBJ1-1; TRBD1 aligns across 7 bases. Germline CDR1 reads SGHDT; CDR2 reads YYEEEE. The CDR3 has 14 amino acids. The junction had 6 bases not matched to a gene; V was cut back by 3 bases and J by 4 bases. The CDR3 protein is CASSSWDRSTEAFF. The CDR3 DNA follows: TGTGCCAGCAGCTCGTGGGACAGATCCACTGAAGCTTTCTTT.

This sequence joins TRBV19 and TRBJ2-3; 7 nucleotides line up with TRBD2. The CDR3 runs 14 residues. J lost 2 bases, V lost 7 bases, and 6 bases had no gene match. Germline loops: CDR1 LNHDA, CDR2 SQIVND (reference sequence). CDR3 coding DNA: TGTGCCAGTATGGAGCGGGGTGTCACAGATACGCAGTATTTT. Translation: CASMERGVTDTQYF.

The gene calls are TRBV2 and TRBJ1-1, with TRBD1 matching over 9 bases. This CDR3 comprises 14 residues. Germline CDR1 and CDR2: SNHLY and FYNNEI. Germline trimming cut 8 bases from V and 3 bases from J; bases unmatched to any gene: 7. This CDR3 is CASEQGAGDTEAFF. In DNA, the CDR3 is TGTGCCAGCGAACAGGGGGCGGGGGACACTGAAGCTTTCTTT.

There are a few counts of this clone. The V call is TRBV30, the J call TRBJ1-2; tentative D call: TRBD1 (5 bases). Germline V gene data show CDR1 as GTSNPN and CDR2 as SVGIG (reference sequence). This CDR3 comprises 14 residues. Trimming took 5 bases from V and 7 from J, leaving 20 bases between them. The CDR3 coding sequence is TGTGCCTGGGAATTGGGGCAGCTAACTGGTGGCTACACCTTC. Protein product: CAWELGQLTGGYTF.

This clone was counted only a few times. The rearrangement links TRBV6-1 to TRBJ2-7; 10 bases are shared with TRBD1. Germline CDR1 reads MNHNS; CDR2 reads SASEGT. V was pared by 7 bases and J by 3 bases, with 3 bases of the junction left unmatched. The CDR3 sequence is 13 residues long. CDR3 in amino acids: CASTRTGGYEQYF. The CDR3 coding sequence is TGTGCCAGCACCCGGACAGGGGGCTACGAGCAGTACTTC.

The J gene is TRBJ1-1, the V gene TRBV5-6; no reliable D call. The CDR3 extends over 12 amino acids. V gave up 2 bases and J gave up 4 bases, with 6 bases separating them. CDR1 SGHDT and CDR2 YYEEEE come from the germline V gene. The chain's CDR3 is CASSFWSTEAFF. DNA of the CDR3: TGTGCCAGCAGCTTTTGGAGCACTGAAGCTTTCTTT.

This clone was recorded a few times. DNA for the CDR3: TGTGCCTTAAACTCTGAAGCTTTCTTT. This gives the protein CALNSEAFF. The genes are TRBV30 and TRBJ1-1, with unresolved D. Germline V gene data show CDR1 as GTSNPN and CDR2 as SVGIG (reference sequence). The V gene lost 7 bases and the J gene lost 6 bases, with 6 bases spanning the gap. The CDR3 sequence is 9 residues long.

This chain uses TRBV29-1 with TRBJ2-7, with D tentatively TRBD1 (5 bases). The ends were cut back, 6 bases at V and 1 base at J, with 10 bases in the middle. The germline CDR1 and CDR2 sequences are SQVTM and ANQGSEA. The CDR3 runs to 12 residues. CDR3 sequence (DNA): TGCAGCGTCGACAGTGATTCCTACGAGCAGTACTTC. Protein: CSVDSDSYEQYF.

The chain uses TRBV7-2 and TRBJ2-4, with TRBD1 as a possible D gene (5 bases). There are 14 residues in the CDR3. V was pared by 2 bases and J by 8 bases, with 13 bases between. CDR1 and CDR2 from the germline V gene are SGHTA and FQGNSA. The CDR3 coding sequence is TGTGCCAGCAGCTTAAGGGGAAGGGGCGACATTCAGTACTTC. Amino acids: CASSLRGRGDIQYF.

This clone has just a few counts. V gene TRBV6-1 combines with J gene TRBJ1-2; 7 bases align to TRBD1. The germline CDR1 and CDR2 sequences are MNHNS and SASEGT. The CDR3 consists of 14 residues. V trimming: 3 bases; J trimming: 6 bases; junction bases outside the gene matches: 7. The CDR3 DNA sequence: TGTGCCAGCAGTGACTCACCCCAGGGGGATGGCTACACCTTC. Translated: CASSDSPQGDGYTF.

This clone appeared a few times. V and J are TRBV19 and TRBJ1-1; 8 bases are a match to TRBD1. Germline V CDR1 and CDR2: LNHDA, SQIVND (reference sequence). The CDR3 consists of 15 residues. V trimming: 6 bases; J trimming: 2 bases; junction bases outside the gene matches: 8. DNA of the CDR3: TGTGCCAGTAGGACCGGGACAGGTAGAAACACTGAAGCTTTCTTT. It specifies CASRTGTGRNTEAFF.

This chain uses TRBV7-2 with TRBJ2-1, with 8 nucleotides matching TRBD2. This CDR3 region has 15 residues. V lost 3 bases, J lost 7 bases, and 8 bases stayed unmatched. Looked up from germline, CDR1 is SGHTA and CDR2 is FQGNSA. Here the CDR3 DNA reads TGTGCCAGCAGCTTTCAGCGGGGGAGCACAAATGAGCAGTTCTTC. It yields the protein CASSFQRGSTNEQFF.

A few counts support this clone. This chain joins TRBV5-1 and TRBJ2-1; 9 nucleotides align to TRBD1. The germline CDR1 and CDR2 sequences are SGHRS and YFSETQ. V was clipped by 4 bases and J by 9 bases; unmatched bases: 5. The CDR3 length is 13 residues. CDR3 sequence (DNA): TGCGCCAGCAGCCTACAGGGGGCGAGTGAGCAGTTCTTC. Protein sequence: CASSLQGASEQFF.

This chain links TRBV6-5 with TRBJ2-5, with 8 bases lining up with TRBD2. Germline V gene sequence: CDR1 MNHEY, CDR2 SVGAGI. V shed 10 bases, J shed 7 bases, and the junction held 14 bases outside the gene matches. This CDR3 is built from 14 residues. The DNA for the CDR3 is TGTGCCACCTTCGCCCCGACTAGCGAAGGGACCCAGTACTTC. Its protein is CATFAPTSEGTQYF.

The chain carries TRBV18 and TRBJ2-5, with 7 bases aligning to TRBD1. Germline V gives CDR1 KGHSH, CDR2 LQKENI. V lost 4 bases to trimming and J lost 5 bases; unmatched junction nucleotides: 10. The CDR3 is made up of 15 amino acids. Here the CDR3 DNA reads TGTGCCAGCTCACGCGTATATAGACAGGGTGAGACCCAGTACTTC. Translation gives CASSRVYRQGETQYF.